These 17 T cell receptor beta chains came from one sample sequenced in a study of blood T cell repertoires in COVID-19. Data came from immunoSEQ multiplex PCR; TCRdb stores just in-frame clones and leaves some out. The profile shows about 88,000 clones, over 75% of them singletons. Sequencing was carried out using peripheral blood. These receptors were collected from a woman older than 75 with acute or convalescent COVID-19.

The rearrangement joins TRBV7-3 to TRBJ1-2; 7 bases match TRBD1. V shed 2 bases and J 6 bases; nucleotides not matched to a gene: 9. This CDR3 has 15 amino acids. Per the germline V gene, CDR1 is SGHTA and CDR2 is FQGTGA. The CDR3 spells CASSLSIQGTDGYTF. Written as DNA, the CDR3 is TGTGCCAGCAGCTTATCGATACAGGGGACAGATGGCTACACCTTC.

The V call is TRBV28, the J call TRBJ2-2; the match to TRBD2 covers 7 bases. Germline lookup yields CDR1 MDHEN and CDR2 SYDVKM. CDR3 length equals 15 residues. Unmatched junction bases numbered 14, after V lost 10 bases and J lost 6 bases. The CDR3: CAIGRGGSLAGELFF. CDR3 coding DNA: TGTGCCATCGGGCGGGGCGGGAGTTTAGCCGGGGAGCTGTTTTTT.

The gene calls are TRBV13 and TRBJ1-2, with TRBD1 matching 7 bases. The CDR3 spans 13 residues. Per the germline V gene, CDR1 is PRHDT and CDR2 is FYEKMQ (reference sequence). J was trimmed by 7 bases and V by 1 base; bases with no gene match: 3. CDR3 nucleotide sequence: TGTGCCAGCAGCTTAGTGACAGGGTCTGGCTACACCTTC. Encoded protein: CASSLVTGSGYTF.

The sample holds one count of this clone. The chain uses TRBV7-2 and TRBJ1-3, with 8 bases aligning to TRBD1. Germline V lookup: CDR1 SGHTA, CDR2 FQGNSA. The length of the CDR3 is 15 residues. After removal of 3 bases from V and 2 bases from J, the junction contained 3 bases not matched to a gene. The CDR3 spells CASSLRTGTGNTIYF. CDR3 DNA sequence: TGTGCCAGCAGCTTGCGGACAGGGACTGGAAACACCATATATTTT.

This chain uses TRBV2 with TRBJ1-4; D uncertain. The CDR3 runs 14 residues. Germline V gene sequence: CDR1 SNHLY, CDR2 FYNNEI. The V end was cut by 2 bases, the J end by 10 bases, with 14 bases between. The CDR3 sequence is CASSEQPISGKLFF. The CDR3 DNA sequence: TGTGCCAGCAGTGAACAACCAATATCGGGAAAACTGTTTTTT.

The chain uses TRBV4-2 and TRBJ1-5, with a tentative D call TRBD1 (5 bases). CDR1 is LGHNA and CDR2 is YNFKEQ in the germline V gene. V was cut by 4 bases and J by 4 bases, with 14 bases left in between. The length of the CDR3 is 15 residues. The CDR3 here is CASSLMVGGNQPQHF. Written as DNA, the CDR3 is TGTGCCAGCAGCCTGATGGTGGGGGGGAATCAGCCCCAGCATTTT.

The gene calls are TRBV27 and TRBJ2-3; tentatively, D is TRBD2 (6 bases). This CDR3 has 17 amino acids. Trimming left V 5 bases short and J 6 bases short, with 24 bases between. In germline, CDR1 is MNHEY, CDR2 SMNVEV (reference sequence). DNA for the CDR3: TGTGCCAGCAGTCCCCTCGGCAGGGTTGTTGGGGGGGATACGCAGTATTTT. Protein: CASSPLGRVVGGDTQYF.

The V and J genes are TRBV6-1 and TRBJ1-1; D is unclear. CDR3 length equals 15 residues. Trimming left V 3 bases short and J 0 bases short, with 11 bases between. Looked up from germline, CDR1 is MNHNS and CDR2 is SASEGT. The CDR3 DNA sequence: TGTGCCAGCAGTGAGGGTCCGGGGATGAACACTGAAGCTTTCTTT. Translated: CASSEGPGMNTEAFF.

V and J are TRBV27 and TRBJ2-1; 7 bases are a match to TRBD2. The CDR3 contains 13 residues. Germline V gene data show CDR1 as MNHEY and CDR2 as SMNVEV (reference sequence). Trimming at V came to 6 bases and at J to 6 bases, leaving 5 bases not matched to a gene. CDR3 sequence: CASRLAVSNEQFF. The CDR3 DNA sequence: TGTGCCAGCAGGCTAGCGGTTTCCAATGAGCAGTTCTTC.

This clone appeared a single time. The rearrangement uses TRBV11-2 and TRBJ1-1, with 7 nucleotides matching TRBD1. Germline V lookup: CDR1 SGHAT, CDR2 FQNNGV. The ends lost 6 bases at V and 0 bases at J; junction bases unmatched: 13. The CDR3 sequence is 17 residues long. Here the CDR3 DNA reads TGTGCCAGCAGTCCAATTCGAGGGGGCGTCCTGAACACTGAAGCTTTCTTT. Amino acids: CASSPIRGGVLNTEAFF.

This clone was found once. The gene calls are TRBV5-1 and TRBJ1-2, with 7 bases fitting TRBD1. Trimming removed 4 bases from V and 0 bases from J; junction bases left unmatched: 6. This CDR3 has 15 residues. Germline V CDR1 and CDR2: SGHRS, YFSETQ. The CDR3 spells CASSGGTVANYGYTF. The CDR3 region has the DNA TGCGCCAGCAGCGGCGGGACAGTAGCTAACTATGGCTACACCTTC.

The chain joins TRBV11-2 to TRBJ1-5; maybe TRBD1 (5 bases). There are 15 residues in the CDR3. In germline, CDR1 is SGHAT, CDR2 FQNNGV. Deletions cut 5 bases from V and 4 bases from J, with 15 bases between. CDR3 nucleotides: TGTGCCAGCAGCACAGGACGTAGCCCTAATCAGCCCCAGCATTTT. Translating it yields CASSTGRSPNQPQHF.

The rearrangement links TRBV24-1 to TRBJ1-1; D ambiguous. Trimming took 5 bases from V and 3 from J, leaving 12 bases between them. Germline CDR1 and CDR2: KGHDR and SFDVKD. The CDR3 runs to 14 residues. For the CDR3, the DNA is TGTGCCACCAGTGGTTCCTCCGGGTACACTGAAGCTTTCTTT. Residues: CATSGSSGYTEAFF.

The chain has TRBV5-4 and TRBJ1-1; 8 bases align to TRBD1. In germline, CDR1 is SGHNT, CDR2 YYREEE (reference sequence). This CDR3 spans 15 amino acids. Unmatched junction bases numbered 6, after V lost 4 bases and J lost 1 base. CDR3 nucleotides: TGTGCCAGCAGCCCCTGGGACAGGAGGAACACTGAAGCTTTCTTT. This translates into CASSPWDRRNTEAFF.

This clone was detected only once. The chain carries TRBV5-4 and TRBJ2-4; D possibly corresponds to TRBD1 (6 bases). This CDR3 comprises 16 residues. Germline-derived CDR1 and CDR2 are SGHNT and YYREEE (reference sequence). V shed 0 bases and J shed 0 bases, with 10 bases lying between them. CDR3 DNA sequence: TGTGCCAGCAGCTTGGGGGGGCCACTAGCCAAAAACATTCAGTACTTC. It is translated as CASSLGGPLAKNIQYF.

The rearrangement uses TRBV28 and TRBJ1-5; a weak D match, TRBD1 (6 bases). Germline lookup yields CDR1 MDHEN and CDR2 SYDVKM. V lost 5 bases to trimming and J lost 15 bases, with 26 bases between them. The CDR3 has 15 amino acids. In DNA, the CDR3 is TGTGCCAGCAGTCCCAACCGGGGGGCGGACAAGTTCCCGCATTTT. Protein: CASSPNRGADKFPHF.

The V gene is TRBV5-1, the J gene TRBJ2-2; no reliable D call. CDR1 and CDR2 (germline): SGHRS, YFSETQ. The CDR3 runs to 14 residues. Deletions cut 5 bases from V and 1 base from J, with 9 bases between. In DNA form, the CDR3 reads TGCGCCAGCAGTGATACAGAGAACACCGGGGAGCTGTTTTTT. Translation gives CASSDTENTGELFF.